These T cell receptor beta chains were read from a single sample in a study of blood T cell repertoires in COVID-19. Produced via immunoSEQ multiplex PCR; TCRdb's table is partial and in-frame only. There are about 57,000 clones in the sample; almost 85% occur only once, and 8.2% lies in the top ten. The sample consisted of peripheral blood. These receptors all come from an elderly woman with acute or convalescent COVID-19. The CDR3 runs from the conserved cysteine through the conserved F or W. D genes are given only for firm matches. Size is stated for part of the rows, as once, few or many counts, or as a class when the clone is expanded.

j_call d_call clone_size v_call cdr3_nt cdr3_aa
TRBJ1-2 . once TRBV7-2 TGTGCCAGCAGCCCAGGTTCGGGAGTTAACTATGGCTACACCTTC CASSPGSGVNYGYTF
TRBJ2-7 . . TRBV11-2 TGTGCCAGCAGCCGGAGGTCCGACTACGAGCAGTACTTC CASSRRSDYEQYF
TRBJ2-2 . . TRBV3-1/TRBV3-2 TGTGCCAGCAGCCAAGGCGCGAGCGTTTCCCTCGGGGAGCTGTTTTTT CASSQGASVSLGELFF
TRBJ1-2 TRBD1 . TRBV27 TGTGCCAGCAGTAAGGACAGGGGACACTATGGCTACACCTTC CASSKDRGHYGYTF
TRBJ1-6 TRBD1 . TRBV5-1 TGCGCCAGCAGCTATCGAGGACAGGGGGATAATTCACCCCTCCACTTT CASSYRGQGDNSPLHF
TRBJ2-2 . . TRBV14 TGTGCCAGCAGCCCGACAGCGCTGGCGAACACCGGGGAGCTGTTTTTT CASSPTALANTGELFF
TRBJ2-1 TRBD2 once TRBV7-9 TGTGCCAGCAGCCCAGCGGGAGTCACCTACAATGAGCAGTTCTTC CASSPAGVTYNEQFF
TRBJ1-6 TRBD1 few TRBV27 TGTGCCAGCAGACCACAGGGGAGAAGCTCCTATAATTCACCCCTCCACTTT CASRPQGRSSYNSPLHF
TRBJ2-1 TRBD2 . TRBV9 TGTGCCAGCAGCATCGGACTAGGTGTGAATGAGCAGTTCTTC CASSIGLGVNEQFF
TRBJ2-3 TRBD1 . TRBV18 TGTGCCAGCTCACCCACTCGACAGGGGGGTTGGGATACGCAGTATTTT CASSPTRQGGWDTQYF
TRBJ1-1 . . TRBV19 TGTGCCAGTAGTCAGGGTCTACACACTGAAGCTTTCTTT CASSQGLHTEAFF
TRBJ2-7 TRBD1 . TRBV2 TGTGCCAGCAGGAAGACAGGGACAGCCTACGAGCAGTACTTC CASRKTGTAYEQYF
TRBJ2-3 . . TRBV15 TGTGCCACCAGCAGAGGCCGCAGGGGAGGGGGTGCAGATACGCAGTATTTT CATSRGRRGGGADTQYF
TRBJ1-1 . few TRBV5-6 TGTGCCAGCAGCTTAGAGAGGAGCACTGAAGCTTTCTTT CASSLERSTEAFF
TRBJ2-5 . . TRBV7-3 TGTGCCAGCAGCGCCGCAGGGGGGCGAGAGACCCAGTACTTC CASSAAGGRETQYF
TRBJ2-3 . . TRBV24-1 TGTGCCACCAGTGATTTAGGGAGTAGCACAGATACGCAGTATTTT CATSDLGSSTDTQYF
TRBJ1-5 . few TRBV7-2 TGTGCCAGCAGCATGAAGGGAGGTCAGCCCCAGCATTTT CASSMKGGQPQHF
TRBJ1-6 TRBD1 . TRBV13 TGTGCCAGCAGCCAATCTCCGCGGACAGGGGGCTCTTCACCCCTCCACTTT CASSQSPRTGGSSPLHF
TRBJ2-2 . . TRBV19 TGTGCCAGTAGTCCAACAGGCTTGAACACCGGGGAGCTGTTTTTT CASSPTGLNTGELFF
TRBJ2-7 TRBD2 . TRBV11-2 TGTGCCAGCAGCTCTCTAAGCGGGAGAAGGAACGAGCAGTACTTC CASSSLSGRRNEQYF
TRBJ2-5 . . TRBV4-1 TGCGCCAGCAGCCAAGTCCGGGGGGCGGGAGAGACCCAGTACTTC CASSQVRGAGETQYF
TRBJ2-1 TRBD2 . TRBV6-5 TGTGCCAGCAATCGATTGTCTAGCGGGAGCTATGAGCAGTTCTTC CASNRLSSGSYEQFF
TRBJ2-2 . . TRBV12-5 TGTGCTAGTGGTTTGGCTTCAAGGGGCGGGGAGCTGTTTTTT CASGLASRGGELFF